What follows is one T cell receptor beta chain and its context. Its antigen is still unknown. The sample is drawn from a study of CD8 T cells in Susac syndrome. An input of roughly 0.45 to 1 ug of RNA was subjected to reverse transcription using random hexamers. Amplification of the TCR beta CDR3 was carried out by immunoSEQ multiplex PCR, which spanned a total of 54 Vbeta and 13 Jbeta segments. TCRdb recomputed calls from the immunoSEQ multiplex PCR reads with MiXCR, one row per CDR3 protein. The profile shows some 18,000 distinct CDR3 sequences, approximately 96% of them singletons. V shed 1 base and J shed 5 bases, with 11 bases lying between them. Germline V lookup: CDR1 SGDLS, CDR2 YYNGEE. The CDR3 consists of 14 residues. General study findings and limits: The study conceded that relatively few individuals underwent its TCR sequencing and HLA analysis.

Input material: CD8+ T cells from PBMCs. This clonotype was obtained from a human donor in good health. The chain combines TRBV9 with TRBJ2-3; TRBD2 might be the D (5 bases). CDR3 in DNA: TGTGCCAGCAGCGTAAGCGGCAAACTAGATACGCAGTATTTT. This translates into CASSVSGKLDTQYF.